These 19 T cell receptor beta chains were all obtained from the same sample, sequenced in a study of blood T cell repertoires in COVID-19. Using immunoSEQ multiplex PCR, the repertoire was profiled, and TCRdb retains in-frame clones only, with some absent. The data hold about 180,000 clones, with roughly 86% observed a single time. Sequencing was performed on peripheral blood. Receptors were obtained from a woman aged 45-65 years with acute or convalescent COVID-19.

This chain links TRBV5-1 with TRBJ1-1, with D possibly matching TRBD1 (6 bases). Germline CDR1 reads SGHRS; CDR2 reads YFSETQ. V was clipped by 4 bases and J by 8 bases, with 15 bases between them. This CDR3 spans 13 amino acids. The CDR3 loop is CASSRSGTLEAFF. In nucleotides, the CDR3 is TGCGCCAGCAGCCGCTCGGGGACATTAGAAGCTTTCTTT.

The CDR3 sequence: CASSPRTGDQPQHF. DNA of the CDR3: TGTGCCAGCAGTCCCCGGACAGGGGATCAGCCCCAGCATTTT. The rearrangement uses TRBV6-5 and TRBJ1-5, with 9 positions matching TRBD1. CDR3 length: 14 residues. V trimming: 5 bases; J trimming: 5 bases; junction bases outside the gene matches: 4. Germline V gives CDR1 MNHEY, CDR2 SVGAGI.

The V call is TRBV7-9, the J call TRBJ1-1; 8 bases are a match to TRBD1. This CDR3 is 19 amino acids long. In germline, CDR1 is SEHNR, CDR2 FQNEAQ (reference sequence). Losses at the gene ends were 5 bases for V and 4 bases for J; bases not matched to a gene: 21. The CDR3 region is CASSAGRTGGKSFGTEAFF. Here the CDR3 DNA reads TGTGCCAGCAGCGCAGGTCGTACAGGGGGAAAAAGTTTTGGCACTGAAGCTTTCTTT.

The chain combines TRBV10-2 with TRBJ1-1, with no clear D. The CDR3 runs to 15 residues. V was shortened by 3 bases and J by 1 base, with 12 bases between the two germline ends. Germline lookup yields CDR1 WSHSY and CDR2 SAAADI. CDR3 DNA sequence: TGCGCCAGCAGTGAATTAGAAGTTAAGAACACTGAAGCTTTCTTT. As protein: CASSELEVKNTEAFF.

The sample holds a few counts of this clone. The genes are TRBV18 and TRBJ1-2; tentatively, D is TRBD1 (5 bases). Between the trimmed V and J ends, which lost 3 bases and 4 bases, there was a span of 12 bases. In germline, CDR1 is KGHSH, CDR2 LQKENI. CDR3 length equals 14 residues. This chain's CDR3 is CASSPARDPYGYTF. The CDR3 DNA reads TGTGCCAGCTCACCCGCCAGGGATCCCTATGGCTACACCTTC.

This chain uses TRBV5-8 with TRBJ2-7; tentative D call: TRBD2 (5 bases). Germline CDR1 and CDR2: SGHTS and YDEGEE. Trimming removed 0 bases from V and 4 bases from J, with 8 bases in between. This CDR3 has 13 amino acids. CDR3 coding DNA: TGTGCCAGCAGCTTGGGTAGCGTTTACGAGCAGTACTTC. Amino acid sequence: CASSLGSVYEQYF.

The V and J genes are TRBV6-2 or TRBV6-3 and TRBJ1-4; D perhaps matches TRBD1 (5 bases). The germline V and J ends were trimmed by 0 bases and 2 bases, with 10 bases remaining between them. CDR3 length equals 16 residues. Germline CDR1 MNHEY, CDR2 SVGEGT. The CDR3 DNA is TGTGCCAGCAGTTACTCCCACAAGGGGACTAATGAAAAACTGTTTTTT. Translation: CASSYSHKGTNEKLFF.

The CDR3 bases are TGTGCCAGTAGTATCGCCCAGGGAATTGAAGCTTTCTTT. Amino acid sequence: CASSIAQGIEAFF. The rearrangement uses TRBV19 and TRBJ1-1; D is perhaps TRBD1 (5 bases). The CDR3 totals 13 residues. Looked up from germline, CDR1 is LNHDA and CDR2 is SQIVND (reference sequence). The germline V and J ends were trimmed by 3 bases and 7 bases, with 12 bases remaining between them.

The J gene is TRBJ1-2, the V gene TRBV9, with D tentatively TRBD1 (5 bases). Trimming cost V 0 bases and J 4 bases, with 13 bases left between them. Germline CDR1 SGDLS, CDR2 YYNGEE. The CDR3 has 15 amino acids. Here the CDR3 reads CASSVGPGDLYGYTF. The CDR3 DNA sequence: TGTGCCAGCAGCGTAGGTCCGGGGGATCTCTATGGCTACACCTTC.

CDR3 amino acids: CATSDPGETQYF. Here the CDR3 DNA reads TGTGCCACCAGTGACCCGGGTGAGACCCAGTACTTC. The genes are TRBV24-1 and TRBJ2-5; D is uncertain. The CDR3 sequence is 12 residues long. Germline V gives CDR1 KGHDR, CDR2 SFDVKD. Trimming cost V 4 bases and J 5 bases, with 7 bases left between them.

The DNA of the CDR3 is TGTGCCTGGAGCCTAGGGGGGGATACAGATACGCAGTATTTT. Encoded protein: CAWSLGGDTDTQYF. The V and J genes are TRBV30 and TRBJ2-3, with a possible D match to TRBD2 (7 bases). Germline assignment: CDR1 GTSNPN and CDR2 SVGIG (reference sequence). V was shortened by 3 bases and J by 3 bases, with 13 bases between the two germline ends. This CDR3 contains 14 residues.

This clone was counted once. The rearrangement links TRBV27 to TRBJ1-5; 8 nucleotides line up with TRBD1. The CDR3 has 14 residues. J lost 4 bases, V lost 5 bases, and 4 bases had no gene match. Germline V gene sequence: CDR1 MNHEY, CDR2 SMNVEV (reference sequence). CDR3 in DNA: TGTGCCAGCAGTGACAGGGGTTTTAATCAGCCCCAGCATTTT. Its protein product is CASSDRGFNQPQHF.

This clone was counted once. The CDR3 is CSASNSRYGYTF. CDR3 sequence (DNA): TGCAGTGCTAGTAACAGCCGATATGGCTACACCTTC. The genes are TRBV20-1 and TRBJ1-2, with D uncertain. This CDR3 is built from 12 residues. Trimming took off 3 bases at V and 5 bases at J, with 10 bases between the two ends. Per germline, CDR1 DFQATT and CDR2 SNEGSKA (reference sequence).

The gene calls are TRBV5-6 and TRBJ2-4, with D possibly TRBD1 on 5 matching bases. From germline, CDR1 is SGHDT and CDR2 YYEEEE. V lost 4 bases and J lost 0, with 14 bases in between. The CDR3 sequence is 16 residues long. CDR3 amino acids: CASSQTGDLAKNIQYF. CDR3 DNA sequence: TGTGCCAGCAGCCAAACAGGAGATCTAGCCAAAAACATTCAGTACTTC.

In regard to this clone: The junction departs from germline at one end; a sequencing error may be responsible. The chain employs TRBV5-6 and TRBJ2-7; D remains unclear. The CDR3 is 15 residues long. Germline values: CDR1 SGHDT, CDR2 YYEEEE. The CDR3 coding sequence is TGTGCCAGCAGCTTGGACCCCTATCTCTCCCACGAGCAGTACTTC. It translates to CASSLDPYLSHEQYF. Supplemented by reference TRBV5-6 and TRBJ2-7, the full variable domain reads DAGVTQSPTHLIKTRGQQVTLRCSPKSGHDTVSWYQQALGQGPQFIFQYYEEEERQRGNFPDRFSGHQFPNYSSELNVNALLLGDSALYLCASSLDPYLSHEQYFGPGTRLTVT.

The chain employs TRBV6-5 and TRBJ2-7; tentative D call: TRBD1 (7 bases). Germline lookup yields CDR1 MNHEY and CDR2 SVGAGI. The CDR3 has 13 amino acids. Trimming took off 6 bases at V and 3 bases at J, with 12 bases between the two ends. The CDR3 DNA reads TGTGCCAGCAGAGGCAGGGGGGACTACGAGCAGTACTTC. As protein: CASRGRGDYEQYF.

V usage is TRBV5-4 and J usage is TRBJ2-5, with 15 positions matching TRBD2. Germline CDR1 and CDR2: SGHNT and YYREEE (reference sequence). V was clipped by 5 bases and J by 1 base; unmatched bases: 3. This CDR3 comprises 16 residues. The CDR3 here is CASSQGLAGGQETQYF. Here the CDR3 DNA reads TGTGCCAGCAGTCAGGGACTAGCGGGGGGCCAAGAGACCCAGTACTTC.

In regard to this clone: Other DNA variants within this sample encode the same CDR3. The chain combines TRBV24-1 with TRBJ1-2; D gene ambiguous. CDR3 length: 12 residues. CDR1 KGHDR and CDR2 SFDVKD come from the germline V gene. V shed 4 bases and J shed 4 bases, with 6 bases lying between them. CDR3 nucleotides: TGTGCCACCAGTGACTACAGCTATGGCTACACCTTC. Residues: CATSDYSYGYTF.

This clone was counted only a few times. The chain is built from TRBV13 and TRBJ2-3; 11 nucleotides match TRBD2. J gave up 2 bases and V 4 bases, and 8 bases lay outside the gene matches. CDR1 and CDR2 from the germline V gene are PRHDT and FYEKMQ (reference sequence). The CDR3 sequence is 17 residues long. The CDR3: CASSSQTSGEDTDTQYF. The CDR3 DNA follows: TGTGCCAGCAGCTCGCAGACTAGCGGGGAGGACACAGATACGCAGTATTTT.